The 24 T cell receptor beta chains given below trace back to one sample, sequenced in a study of cytomegalovirus exposure and HLA in healthy donors. It was with 60 Vbeta and 13 Jbeta primers that the PCR ran. Libraries were prepared by immunoSEQ multiplex PCR; TCRdb keeps only in-frame clonotypes and omits some of them. This sample has about 120,000 clones; 75% to 90% occur once, and the top ten carry 2% to 2.5%. Material for sequencing was PBMCs. Receptors originate from a man aged 30 to 45 in good health and CMV-seronegative.

In its sample, this clone was seen once. This chain connects TRBV7-2 to TRBJ2-3; the match to TRBD1 covers 7 bases. Per germline, CDR1 SGHTA and CDR2 FQGNSA. The CDR3 extends over 16 amino acids. V trimming: 5 bases; J trimming: 2 bases; junction bases outside the gene matches: 10. CDR3 nucleotide sequence: TGTGCCAGCAGCACGCGGACAGGAAAAAACACAGATACGCAGTATTTT. It translates to CASSTRTGKNTDTQYF. Variable domain in full (rest from reference TRBV7-2 and TRBJ2-3): GAGVSQSPSNKVTEKGKDVELRCDPISGHTALYWYRQSLGQGLEFLIYFQGNSAPDKSGLPSDRFSAERTGGSVSTLTIQRTQQEDSAVYLCASSTRTGKNTDTQYFGPGTRLTVL.

The rearrangement links TRBV19 to TRBJ2-6; D is undetermined. The CDR3 has 14 residues. The V and J ends lost 3 bases and 2 bases respectively, with 5 bases between them. Germline values: CDR1 LNHDA, CDR2 SQIVND (reference sequence). DNA of the CDR3: TGTGCCAGTAGTATCAACACTGGGGCCAACGTCCTGACTTTC. This gives the protein CASSINTGANVLTF.

The V and J genes are TRBV5-4 and TRBJ2-6; 10 bases fit TRBD1. With V trimmed by 3 bases and J by 3 bases, 6 bases remained unmatched. Germline CDR1 is SGHNT and CDR2 is YYREEE (reference sequence). The CDR3 covers 17 residues. CDR3 in amino acids: CASSYDRGRSGANVLTF. The CDR3 DNA reads TGTGCCAGCAGCTACGACAGGGGGCGTAGTGGGGCCAACGTCCTGACTTTC.

The chain is built from TRBV19 and TRBJ2-1; D possibly corresponds to TRBD2 (7 bases). V was cut by 5 bases and J by 6 bases, with 14 bases left in between. Germline CDR1 reads LNHDA; CDR2 reads SQIVND (reference sequence). CDR3 length equals 14 residues. The CDR3 sequence is CASSSGGGVNEQFF. The CDR3 DNA is TGTGCCAGTAGTTCAGGAGGGGGGGTCAATGAGCAGTTCTTC.

The gene calls are TRBV7-9 and TRBJ1-1; possible D gene TRBD1, 5 bases. Germline V gives CDR1 SEHNR, CDR2 FQNEAQ (reference sequence). The CDR3 spans 15 residues. V was pared by 3 bases and J by 0 bases, with 11 bases between. The CDR3 here is CASSLGGILNTEAFF. CDR3 DNA sequence: TGTGCCAGCAGCTTGGGGGGGATCCTGAACACTGAAGCTTTCTTT.

The V gene is TRBV7-8, the J gene TRBJ2-6; TRBD2 might be the D (5 bases). This CDR3 is 19 amino acids long. Germline loops: CDR1 SGHVS, CDR2 FQNEAQ. Trimming took 1 base from V and 1 from J, leaving 17 bases between them. CDR3 sequence reads: CASSLERIGMRSGANVLTF. The DNA for the CDR3 is TGTGCCAGCAGCTTAGAGCGTATCGGGATGAGATCTGGGGCCAACGTCCTGACTTTC.

The chain links TRBV19 to TRBJ2-5; possibly TRBD2 for D (5 bases). The J call may be incorrect, as the DNA end agrees better with TRBJ2-7. The germline CDR1 and CDR2 sequences are LNHDA and SQIVND (reference sequence). The CDR3 has 13 residues. The CDR3 DNA is TGTGCCAGTAGTCCGGCGGGTGGATACGAGCAGTACTTC. This encodes CASSPAGGYEQYF.

The V gene is TRBV29-1, the J gene TRBJ2-1; 7 bases agree with TRBD2. Germline V gene sequence: CDR1 SQVTM, CDR2 ANQGSEA. CDR3 length equals 14 residues. The trim removed 3 bases at V and 9 bases at J, leaving 11 bases unmatched. CDR3 DNA: TGCAGCGTTGAGCGCAAGCGGGGTTCTGGTGAGCAGTTCTTC. As protein: CSVERKRGSGEQFF.

This chain connects TRBV6-5 to TRBJ1-1; perhaps TRBD1 as D (5 bases). This CDR3 region has 12 residues. V dropped 6 bases and J dropped 9 bases, with 14 bases sitting between them. Germline lookup yields CDR1 MNHEY and CDR2 SVGAGI. In DNA, the CDR3 is TGTGCCAGCAGCCCCGGGGGGGGGAAAGCTTTCTTT. It is translated as CASSPGGGKAFF.

The chain recombines TRBV19 with TRBJ1-1, with TRBD1 matching 8 bases. V shed 6 bases and J 1 base; nucleotides not matched to a gene: 10. Germline V gene sequence: CDR1 LNHDA, CDR2 SQIVND (reference sequence). CDR3 size: 16 residues. CDR3 nucleotide sequence: TGTGCCAGTAGCGAAATCGGACAGGGCGGGAACACTGAAGCTTTCTTT. Translating it yields CASSEIGQGGNTEAFF.

J is TRBJ1-2 and V is TRBV7-9, with 9 nucleotides matching TRBD1. The ends lost 5 bases at V and 6 bases at J; junction bases unmatched: 10. The CDR3 loop spans 15 amino acids. Per germline, CDR1 SEHNR and CDR2 FQNEAQ (reference sequence). CDR3 residues: CASSPTTGGENGYTF. CDR3 sequence (DNA): TGTGCCAGCAGCCCCACAACAGGGGGCGAGAATGGCTACACCTTC. The whole variable domain, remainder taken from reference TRBV7-9 and TRBJ1-2, is DTGVSQNPRHKITKRGQNVTFRCDPISEHNRLYWYRQTLGQGPEFLTYFQNEAQLEKSRLLSDRFSAERPKGSFSTLEIQRTEQGDSAMYLCASSPTTGGENGYTFGSGTRLTVV.

This sequence joins TRBV6-5 and TRBJ2-5; a weak D match, TRBD2 (6 bases). Germline assignment: CDR1 MNHEY and CDR2 SVGAGI. V lost 6 bases and J 4 bases, leaving 18 bases between the germline ends. CDR3 size: 15 residues. The CDR3 coding sequence is TGTGCCAGCAGCCCCTCGGCGGGGAGGTTAGAGACCCAGTACTTC. This codes for CASSPSAGRLETQYF.

Turning to this clone: An end of the junction does not agree with germline; a read error may underlie this. The chain joins TRBV29-1 to TRBJ2-5; 7 bases agree with TRBD2. The V gene's germline CDR1 is SQVTM and CDR2 ANQGSEA. This CDR3 region has 11 residues. DNA for the CDR3: TGCAGCGTTGAAGAGAGTAGGGGACTACACTTC. It yields the protein CSVEESRGLHF.

This chain connects TRBV4-3 to TRBJ1-2, with TRBD1 matching 9 bases. This CDR3 has 16 residues. Looked up from germline, CDR1 is LGHNA and CDR2 is YSLEER. J was trimmed by 0 bases and V by 2 bases; bases with no gene match: 4. CDR3 amino acids: CASSQTQGAPNYGYTF. The CDR3 bases are TGCGCCAGCAGCCAAACACAGGGGGCACCTAACTATGGCTACACCTTC.

In this sample, this clone turned up once. V is TRBV28 and J is TRBJ2-7, with D maybe TRBD1 (5 bases). Trimming pared 6 bases from V and 4 bases from J, leaving 16 bases between. The CDR3 has 14 residues. Germline-derived CDR1 and CDR2 are MDHEN and SYDVKM. The CDR3 coding sequence is TGTGCCAGCAGGGTGACAGAACCGTCTTACGAGCAGTACTTC. Amino acid sequence: CASRVTEPSYEQYF.

Only a few counts were recorded for this clone. The J gene is TRBJ2-7, the V gene TRBV27; 8 bases are a match to TRBD1. The CDR3 totals 15 residues. Germline trimming cut 0 bases from V and 5 bases from J; bases unmatched to any gene: 6. CDR1 and CDR2 from the germline V gene are MNHEY and SMNVEV (reference sequence). The CDR3 sequence is CASSLSAGGFNEQYF. DNA for the CDR3: TGTGCCAGCAGTTTATCGGCAGGGGGCTTCAACGAGCAGTACTTC.

This sequence joins TRBV6-9 and TRBJ2-5, with D possibly TRBD1 on 5 matching bases. Germline loops: CDR1 MNHGY, CDR2 SVAAGI. Between the trimmed V and J ends, which lost 4 bases and 5 bases, there was a span of 20 bases. The length of the CDR3 is 16 residues. CDR3 residues: CASSSAARVYWETQYF. For the CDR3, the DNA is TGTGCCAGCAGTTCCGCCGCCAGGGTCTACTGGGAGACCCAGTACTTC.

This clone was counted a single time. V and J are TRBV7-2 and TRBJ2-5; 8 bases map to TRBD1. The CDR3 sequence is 14 residues long. From germline, CDR1 is SGHTA and CDR2 FQGNSA. The ends lost 4 bases at V and 4 bases at J; junction bases unmatched: 5. The CDR3 nucleotides read TGTGCCAGCAGCTCCGGACAGGGTGGAGAGACCCAGTACTTC. As protein: CASSSGQGGETQYF. The full variable domain, completed using reference TRBV7-2 and TRBJ2-5, is GAGVSQSPSNKVTEKGKDVELRCDPISGHTALYWYRQSLGQGLEFLIYFQGNSAPDKSGLPSDRFSAERTGGSVSTLTIQRTQQEDSAVYLCASSSGQGGETQYFGPGTRLLVL.

The chain carries TRBV29-1 and TRBJ2-1; 15 bases line up with TRBD2. The CDR3 is 15 amino acids. Germline V gives CDR1 SQVTM, CDR2 ANQGSEA. V was clipped by 6 bases and J by 8 bases; unmatched bases: 8. CDR3: CSVARTSGGAHEQFF. The CDR3 coding sequence is TGCAGCGTAGCGAGGACTAGCGGGGGGGCACATGAGCAGTTCTTC.

The rearrangement uses TRBV2 and TRBJ2-5; 7 nucleotides agree with TRBD2. The CDR3 is 16 amino acids. Trimming cost V 9 bases and J 1 base; bases outside gene matches: 14. Germline V gene data show CDR1 as SNHLY and CDR2 as FYNNEI. The CDR3 sequence is CARGRGDGGLQETQYF. Written as DNA, the CDR3 is TGTGCCAGGGGCCGGGGGGACGGGGGTCTCCAAGAGACCCAGTACTTC.

In its sample, this clone was seen many times. This chain uses TRBV6-1 with TRBJ1-6, with D possibly TRBD1 on 5 matching bases. Germline assignment: CDR1 MNHNS and CDR2 SASEGT. The CDR3 extends over 13 amino acids. The V end was cut by 4 bases, the J end by 5 bases, with 6 bases between. CDR3 coding DNA: TGTGCCAGCAGTGCCAGGGATAATTCACCCCTCCACTTT. It translates to CASSARDNSPLHF.

The chain recombines TRBV4-3 with TRBJ2-5; tentative D call: TRBD2 (6 bases). Matching the DNA end better, TRBJ2-7 makes the J call doubtful. The CDR3 covers 15 residues. Germline V gene sequence: CDR1 LGHNA, CDR2 YSLEER. CDR3: CASSQGGGSSYEQYF. The CDR3 region has the DNA TGCGCCAGCAGCCAAGGTGGGGGGAGCTCCTACGAGCAGTACTTC.

The chain is built from TRBV5-1 and TRBJ2-7; TRBD2 might be the D (7 bases). This CDR3 spans 16 amino acids. CDR1 and CDR2 from the germline V gene are SGHRS and YFSETQ. Trimming cost V 0 bases and J 2 bases, with 15 bases left between them. The CDR3 region is CASSLGGGFATYEQYF. The CDR3, as DNA: TGCGCCAGCAGCTTGGGCGGGGGCTTTGCCACCTACGAGCAGTACTTC.

Points on this clone: One junction end disagrees with the germline gene, perhaps due to a read error. This rearrangement joins TRBV29-1 to TRBJ2-7, with a tentative D call TRBD1 (6 bases). This CDR3 is 14 amino acids long. Per germline, CDR1 SQVTM and CDR2 ANQGSEA. This chain's CDR3 is CSVGMRTERNERYF. The CDR3 region has the DNA TGCAGCGTGGGGATGCGGACAGAGCGTAACGAGCGGTACTTC.